Given below is one T cell receptor beta chain in context. V was trimmed by 0 bases and J by 7 bases, leaving 10 bases between them. The germline gives CDR1 MRHNA, CDR2 SNTAGT. This CDR3 is built from 15 residues. Profiled with immunoSEQ multiplex PCR; TCRdb holds only in-frame clones, not every one. Here the sample spans some 77,000 clones, approximately 94% being singletons. These data are taken from a study of T cell changes during pregnancy in multiple sclerosis. The source material was peripheral blood, sampled after pregnancy. This clonotype was sampled from a female donor in good health, enrolled as a control in a pregnancy study. The chain links TRBV6-4 to TRBJ1-6, with D unresolved. This CDR3 is CASSDSNAVNSPLHF. The CDR3 region has the DNA TGTGCCAGCAGTGACTCAAATGCGGTCAATTCACCCCTCCACTTT.